This TCR beta chain was retrieved from a study of regulatory T cells in long-lasting Graves disease (dated by TCRdb to the early 2020s). Regarding the research as a whole: Patients with newly diagnosed Graves' disease had been on antithyroid drugs for under 3 months. This study used TCR sequencing and RNA sequencing of peripheral blood to compare persistent Graves' disease patients against newly diagnosed Graves' disease patients. TCR sequencing covered roughly 13 persistent and around 20 newly diagnosed Graves' disease patients, approximately 33 samples in total. The study was registered as a clinical trial and conducted in China. On the study overall, not on this receptor specifically: Patients with persistent disease shared more public clonotypes (fewer than 3,000) than newly diagnosed patients did (more than 900). Lower TCR Shannon entropy and fewer highly expanded clones were observed in persistent Graves' disease patients than in newly diagnosed patients, which suggested clonal expansion. Only the TCR beta chain was sequenced and analyzed. As a limitation, the authors acknowledged that the small sample size may reduce accuracy. The study examined only peripheral blood because the primary lesion, thyroid tissue, could not be accessed.

This clonotype was recorded many times. Its antigen remains unidentified. Per-nucleotide qualities are absent, and no much larger clonotype sits a single base away. The receptor library was made with multiplex PCR. TCRdb lists the instrument as Illumina HiSeq 4000. TCR beta libraries were built with iRepertoire HTBI primers and Arm-PCR amplification of CDR3 regions. Before sequencing, the PCR products underwent gel purification. Processing in the source paper ran as follows. Gene usage analysis of CDR3 amino acid clonotypes used the approximately 56 TRBV and fewer than 15 TRBJ segments found across samples. COPE and FqMerger were used to merge the filtered high-quality paired reads into contigs. BLAST was used to align contigs to IMGT TRBV, TRBD and TRBJ reference genes, and CDR3 was defined according to IMGT. Any clonotype with a frequency above 0.1% was classified as a highly expanded clone. Repertoire diversity was measured by Shannon entropy, and V-J evenness by the Gini coefficient. A clonotype was considered public if more than one individual shared it. Through fastp at Q25 and MiXCR, TCRdb rebuilt clones from the public reads, retaining in-frame beta chains. Under each unique CDR3 protein, matching rows form one entry showing the most common genes and DNA. These V and J calls derive from TCRdb rather than the authors' analysis. Within this sample are 300,000 to 450,000 distinct CDR3 sequences, with roughly 16% of them counted one time only. The ten most abundant clones make up about a fifth of the sample.

The time point tag for this specimen amounts to: newly diagnosed GD, antithyroid drugs for less than 3 months. RNA was extracted from PBMCs in TRIzol for both TCR sequencing and RNA sequencing. The diagnosis of Graves' disease was made according to American Thyroid Association guidelines. Patients were recruited from an endocrinology department in Xi'an, China. Each patient gave approximately 9.7 milliliters of peripheral blood, collected in an EDTA anticoagulant tube. Ficoll Paque Plus density gradient separation was used to isolate PBMCs, and no additional T cell sorting was done. An Agilent 2100 Bioanalyzer and agarose gel were used to check RNA quality, and a NanoDrop 2000 was used to measure RNA concentration. The origin of this receptor is a female donor with Graves disease. This material consisted of peripheral blood mononuclear cells (PBMCs), taken at new diagnosis, from a patient treated with antithyroid drugs.

The CDR3 in this case is CASSATRRTGRRNTEAFF. The DNA sequence is given as TGTGCCAGCAGCGCAACCCGCCGGACAGGGCGTCGGAACACTGAAGCTTTCTTT. The chain joins TRBV7-2 to TRBJ1-1, with 8 bases aligning to TRBD1. The germline V gene supplies CDR1 SGHTA and CDR2 FQGNSA. Trimming takes 5 bases off V and 1 base off J; junction bases not matched to a gene: 15. The CDR3, cysteine through phenylalanine, is 18 amino acids long. Kept here is only the CDR3 DNA, which spans 54 bases and is read in frame from base 1.